This TCR beta chain derives from a study of T cells expressing NK-cell markers (dated by TCRdb to about 2020). General notes on the study: In sorted CD3+CD56+NKG2C+, CD3+CD56+NKG2C- and CD3+CD56-NKG2C+ T-cell subsets from about 8 donors, TCR beta-chain repertoires were profiled. Seven of the eight sequenced donors were HCMV-seropositive and one was HCMV-seronegative. All eight donors whose samples were sequenced were randomly selected healthy volunteers, three of them men and five women. Libraries were sequenced as 2 x 150 bp reads on Illumina HiSeq 2000/2500, MiSeq or NextSeq. General conclusions and limits of the study: Whether the expanded NKG2C-expressing T cell clones were specific for HCMV antigens remained unclear. For six donors, the dominant CD3+CD56+NKG2C+ clonotypes were among the top 10 CD8+ clonotypes and accounted for about 1.0-7.5% of CD8+ T cells. Those dominant clonotypes were again the most abundant among CD3+CD56-NKG2C+ cells in a few donors, at roughly 25-60.1%.

Worth noting for this clonotype: What antigen it recognizes has not been identified.

Sequenced using an Illumina HiSeq 2000. The TCR beta cDNA libraries were made using 5'RACE template switching, a step that added both a universal primer site and unique molecular identifiers. Synthesis of cDNA was primed from the TCR beta constant segment and was followed by two consecutive PCR amplification steps. The authors' pipeline ran thus. MIGEC was used to demultiplex reads and group the reads by UMI, and MiTCR was used to assemble and quantify clonotypes. To exclude erroneous sequences, any TCR cDNA sequence not supported by at least two reads was discarded. The tcR package was used for downstream repertoire analysis, and clonotypes were matched across fractions by CDR3 nucleotide sequence plus V segment. VDJmatch was used to annotate antigen specificity against VDJdb, with one amino acid substitution allowed in CDR3. The reads were reprocessed in TCRdb, with one entry per CDR3 protein sequence and no accompanying DNA. TCRdb's processing, not the study's, gives the V and J calls here. This sample's listing comprises about 370,000 distinct CDR3 sequences. 9.5% to 12% of the sample goes to the ten largest clones.

To determine HCMV serostatus, a commercial ELISA kit was used to detect HCMV-specific IgG in serum. Peripheral blood mononuclear cells were isolated from blood by Ficoll density gradient centrifugation. The CDR3 runs 13 residues from the cysteine to the phenylalanine. The DNA is not on file. The germline V gene specifies SGHRS as CDR1 and YFSETQ as CDR2. This receptor chain uses TRBV5-1 and TRBJ2-1; no DNA is available, so the TRBD2 call from TCRdb remains unchecked. Sequenced: blood T cells: a sorted CD56 or NKG2C T cell subset, CD4+ or CD8+ T cells, or bulk PBMC T cells (not recorded which). This receptor was identified in a woman between 45 and 65 years old in good health. Donor details come from another sample of the same person, matched by shared clones. The CDR3 corresponds to CASRGGLVNEQFF.